One sample yielded the 29 T cell receptor beta chains listed below, sequenced in a study of vaccination and CD4 T cells after COVID-19. Indicated treatment: approximately 9-day PBMC culture with coronavirus spike peptide pools or control peptides (ViraFEST assay). The Oncomine TCR Beta short-read assay was applied to DNA of cultured CD4+ T cells. TCRdb fed the PCR reads into MiXCR, producing one record per CDR3 protein. The sample yields about 29,000 distinct CDR3 sequences, about 60% seen once. These TCRs are of unknown antigen specificity. Sequenced material: CD4+ T cells from blood, cultured in vitro, taken after SARS-CoV-2 vaccination. The receptors stem from a human donor who received a COVID-19 vaccine.

This clonotype was observed a handful of times. The chain employs TRBV20-1 and TRBJ1-6, with a weak D call TRBD1 (5 bases). Germline V gene sequence: CDR1 DFQATT, CDR2 SNEGSKA (reference sequence). V was clipped by 0 bases and J by 3 bases, with 9 bases between them. This CDR3 contains 15 residues. CDR3 amino acids: CSARDRGNYNSPLHF. CDR3 DNA: TGCAGTGCTAGAGATAGGGGAAACTATAATTCACCCCTCCACTTT.

The genes are TRBV2 and TRBJ1-1; D perhaps matches TRBD1 (5 bases). V lost 3 bases, J lost 10 bases, and 15 bases lay in between. The CDR3 is 13 residues long. The germline V gene encodes CDR1 SNHLY and CDR2 FYNNEI. CDR3 nucleotide sequence: TGTGCCAGCAGTGAGGAGCAGGGCTCTACAGCTTTCTTT. Protein product: CASSEEQGSTAFF. Based on the CDR3 plus reference TRBV2 and TRBJ1-1, the full variable domain is EPEVTQTPSHQVTQMGQEVILRCVPISNHLYFYWYRQILGQKVEFLVSFYNNEISEKSEIFDDQFSVERPDGSNFTLKIRSTKLEDSAMYFCASSEEQGSTAFFGQGTRLTVV.

This chain links TRBV7-2 with TRBJ1-2; weak D call: TRBD1 (6 bases). Trimming took 4 bases from V and 4 from J, leaving 16 bases between them. CDR1 is SGHTA and CDR2 is FQGNSA in the germline V gene. The CDR3 has 15 residues. The CDR3 DNA reads TGTGCCAGCAGCTCCACCCGACAGGTCACCTATGGCTACACCTTC. Amino acids: CASSSTRQVTYGYTF.

CDR3 sequence reads: CATIIAGSFPDTQYF. The CDR3 region has the DNA TGTGCCACGATTATAGCGGGGTCCTTCCCAGATACGCAGTATTTT. The V call is TRBV24-1, the J call TRBJ2-3, with 8 nucleotides matching TRBD2. The CDR3 consists of 15 residues. Per the germline V gene, CDR1 is KGHDR and CDR2 is SFDVKD. Germline trimming cut 10 bases from V and 4 bases from J; bases unmatched to any gene: 12.

V gene TRBV2 combines with J gene TRBJ1-1; TRBD1 matches at 7 bases. Per germline, CDR1 SNHLY and CDR2 FYNNEI. Trimming removed 0 bases from V and 4 bases from J; junction bases left unmatched: 5. This CDR3 has 15 residues. CDR3 DNA sequence: TGTGCCAGCAGTGAAGCGTTGGCAGGGGGCACTGAAGCTTTCTTT. This codes for CASSEALAGGTEAFF.

V and J are TRBV10-2 and TRBJ1-3, with D possibly matching TRBD1 (6 bases). The CDR3 covers 15 residues. V was clipped by 3 bases and J by 0 bases, with 9 bases between them. The germline V gene encodes CDR1 WSHSY and CDR2 SAAADI. CDR3 amino acids: CASSDRDNSGNTIYF. CDR3 bases: TGCGCCAGCAGTGACCGGGACAACTCTGGAAACACCATATATTTT.

This chain uses TRBV11-2 with TRBJ2-1; D is undetermined. Germline CDR1 reads SGHAT; CDR2 reads FQNNGV. The CDR3 sequence is 15 residues long. The ends were cut back, 2 bases at V and 3 bases at J, with 11 bases in the middle. CDR3 sequence reads: CASSLSPSSYNEQFF. The CDR3 DNA is TGTGCCAGCAGCTTATCCCCCTCGAGCTACAATGAGCAGTTCTTC. The full variable domain, completed using reference TRBV11-2 and TRBJ2-1, is EAGVAQSPRYKIIEKRQSVAFWCNPISGHATLYWYQQILGQGPKLLIQFQNNGVVDDSQLPKDRFSAERLKGVDSTLKIQPAKLEDSAVYLCASSLSPSSYNEQFFGPGTRLTVL.

V gene TRBV10-1 combines with J gene TRBJ1-2; a weak D match, TRBD1 (6 bases). Germline-derived CDR1 and CDR2 are WNHNN and SYGVQD (reference sequence). The CDR3 has 13 residues. Trimming removed 0 bases from V and 6 bases from J, with 8 bases in between. In DNA, the CDR3 is TGCGCCAGCAGTGAGTCGGACAGACATGGCTACACCTTC. Its protein is CASSESDRHGYTF.

The chain couples TRBV7-9 to TRBJ1-1; 10 bases agree with TRBD1. Germline values: CDR1 SEHNR, CDR2 FQNEAQ (reference sequence). The CDR3 sequence is 13 residues long. V was pared by 7 bases and J by 8 bases, with 7 bases of the junction left unmatched. The CDR3 loop is CASMGQGIKEAFF. The CDR3 DNA sequence: TGTGCCAGCATGGGACAGGGGATTAAGGAAGCTTTCTTT.

The J gene is TRBJ1-5, the V gene TRBV10-2; the D gene is possibly TRBD1 (5 bases). Between the trimmed V and J ends, which lost 6 bases and 2 bases, there was a span of 14 bases. CDR1 and CDR2 (germline): WSHSY, SAAADI. The CDR3 is 15 residues long. This CDR3 reads CASSAETAGNQPQHF. In nucleotides, the CDR3 is TGCGCCAGCAGCGCAGAGACAGCGGGCAATCAGCCCCAGCATTTT.

The chain uses TRBV2 and TRBJ2-7; weak D call: TRBD2 (6 bases). In germline, CDR1 is SNHLY, CDR2 FYNNEI. Trimming cost V 6 bases and J 7 bases, with 25 bases left between them. The CDR3 runs to 16 residues. The DNA of the CDR3 is TGTGCCAGCAGACTGAAACTACTGCGAGCCCGGGGGGAGCAGTACTTC. Amino acids: CASRLKLLRARGEQYF.

This chain connects TRBV6-1 to TRBJ1-2, with TRBD1 matching over 7 bases. V lost 8 bases and J lost 6; bases outside the gene matches: 12. Germline CDR1 is MNHNS and CDR2 is SASEGT. This CDR3 contains 14 residues. This chain's CDR3 is CASRPIDRVDGYTF. In DNA, the CDR3 is TGTGCCAGCCGCCCGATCGACAGGGTCGATGGCTACACCTTC.

The V gene is TRBV20-1, the J gene TRBJ2-3; possible D gene TRBD1, 6 bases. The CDR3 runs to 16 residues. Germline V gives CDR1 DFQATT, CDR2 SNEGSKA (reference sequence). V lost 5 bases and J 4 bases, leaving 22 bases between the germline ends. The CDR3 loop reads CSAPGVLQGLPDTQYF. CDR3 DNA sequence: TGCAGTGCTCCAGGGGTACTACAGGGTCTCCCAGATACGCAGTATTTT.

This clonotype appeared once. V and J are TRBV2 and TRBJ2-1; 14 nucleotides match TRBD2. Germline trimming cut 8 bases from V and 0 bases from J; bases unmatched to any gene: 6. The CDR3 runs to 17 residues. Germline CDR1 reads SNHLY; CDR2 reads FYNNEI. The CDR3 bases are TGTGCCAGCCGAAGGACTAGCGGGGGGCCCTCCTACAATGAGCAGTTCTTC. Residues: CASRRTSGGPSYNEQFF. Full variable domain (missing parts from reference TRBV2 and TRBJ2-1): EPEVTQTPSHQVTQMGQEVILRCVPISNHLYFYWYRQILGQKVEFLVSFYNNEISEKSEIFDDQFSVERPDGSNFTLKIRSTKLEDSAMYFCASRRTSGGPSYNEQFFGPGTRLTVL.

This clonotype came up a few times. The chain employs TRBV21-1 and TRBJ1-2; the table assigns TRBD1, which was not confirmed against the DNA. TRBV21-1 is designated a pseudogene. The CDR3 sequence is 14 residues long. For the CDR3, the DNA is TGTGCCAGCAGCGGACGGACAGGGAACTATGGCTACACCTTC. It yields the protein CASSGRTGNYGYTF.

V gene TRBV19 combines with J gene TRBJ2-3, with D uncertain. The germline V gene has CDR1 LNHDA and CDR2 SQIVND (reference sequence). Trimming left V 6 bases short and J 0 bases short, with 16 bases between. This CDR3 contains 16 residues. The DNA for the CDR3 is TGTGCCAGTAGGAGAGAAGGGCAGTTGAGCACAGATACGCAGTATTTT. Protein: CASRREGQLSTDTQYF.

This sequence joins TRBV5-1 and TRBJ1-1; D is undetermined. This CDR3 has 14 residues. Per the germline V gene, CDR1 is SGHRS and CDR2 is YFSETQ. The V and J ends lost 4 bases and 5 bases respectively, with 15 bases between them. CDR3 protein: CASSPGGRLTEAFF. CDR3 coding DNA: TGCGCCAGCAGCCCCGGTGGCCGCTTGACTGAAGCTTTCTTT.

This clonotype has more than one count but fewer than ten. The chain uses TRBV7-8 and TRBJ2-5, with D perhaps TRBD2 (6 bases). The CDR3 has 15 residues. Trimming removed 4 bases from V and 2 bases from J, with 14 bases in between. The germline CDR1 and CDR2 sequences are SGHVS and FQNEAQ. CDR3 bases: TGTGCCAGCAGCTCCCGGCTAGCGCGGCAAGAGACCCAGTACTTC. This gives the protein CASSSRLARQETQYF.

V is TRBV11-2 and J is TRBJ2-7; D remains ambiguous. This CDR3 comprises 14 residues. V shed 5 bases and J shed 2 bases, with 13 bases lying between them. Germline V gives CDR1 SGHAT, CDR2 FQNNGV. This chain's CDR3 is CASSRGPAAYEQYF. The CDR3 DNA sequence: TGTGCCAGCAGCCGCGGCCCAGCCGCCTACGAGCAGTACTTC.

V gene TRBV20-1 combines with J gene TRBJ1-4, with D perhaps matching TRBD1 (5 bases). The germline V and J ends were trimmed by 3 bases and 5 bases, with 10 bases remaining between them. Germline CDR1 reads DFQATT; CDR2 reads SNEGSKA (reference sequence). CDR3 length: 13 residues. The CDR3 region has the DNA TGCAGTGCTAGGGGGCGTAGAAATGAAAAACTGTTTTTT. Translated, it gives CSARGRRNEKLFF.

This chain links TRBV24-1 with TRBJ2-5; D is uncertain. Germline V gene data show CDR1 as KGHDR and CDR2 as SFDVKD. Trimming shortened V by 3 bases and J by 1 base, and 8 bases separated the two germline ends. The CDR3 loop spans 14 amino acids. CDR3 residues: CATSDPGFQETQYF. As DNA, the CDR3 is TGTGCCACCAGTGATCCAGGCTTCCAAGAGACCCAGTACTTC.

This sequence joins TRBV6-1 and TRBJ1-1; maybe TRBD1 (6 bases). Per the germline V gene, CDR1 is MNHNS and CDR2 is SASEGT. V was cut by 6 bases and J by 4 bases, with 15 bases left in between. This CDR3 contains 14 residues. The CDR3 region has the DNA TGTGCCAGCAGGTCCACAGGGTGGGCCACTGAAGCTTTCTTT. This translates into CASRSTGWATEAFF.

The rearrangement links TRBV6-1 to TRBJ1-2; 9 positions agree with TRBD1. The junction had 14 bases not matched to a gene; V was cut back by 5 bases and J by 7 bases. The germline CDR1 and CDR2 sequences are MNHNS and SASEGT. The CDR3 loop spans 16 amino acids. CDR3 nucleotides: TGTGCCAGCAGTAGCGGACCGGGACAGGGAGCGCCTGGCTACACCTTC. This gives the protein CASSSGPGQGAPGYTF.

This chain links TRBV7-2 with TRBJ2-5; D is perhaps TRBD1 (6 bases). The CDR3 contains 14 residues. Germline V gene lookup returns CDR1 SGHTA and CDR2 FQGNSA. V lost 3 bases and J 10 bases, leaving 18 bases between the germline ends. The chain's CDR3 is CASSFGQLLEGQYF. The CDR3 DNA is TGTGCCAGCAGCTTCGGACAGCTACTCGAGGGCCAGTACTTC.

The chain joins TRBV4-1 to TRBJ1-4; D is unresolved. The germline V gene encodes CDR1 MGHRA and CDR2 YSYEKL. V was clipped by 2 bases and J by 4 bases, with 8 bases between them. This CDR3 region has 14 residues. CDR3 in DNA: TGCGCCAGCAGCCAAATAACTCTTAATGAAAAACTGTTTTTT. Its translation is CASSQITLNEKLFF.

Concerning this clonotype: The CDR3 does not close with the conserved phenylalanine or tryptophan, likely indicating a read error. The chain employs TRBV6-4 and TRBJ1-2; D remains ambiguous. This CDR3 comprises 15 residues. Trimming shortened V by 5 bases and J by 3 bases, and 16 bases separated the two germline ends. Per the germline V gene, CDR1 is MRHNA and CDR2 is SNTAGT. The CDR3 nucleotides read TGTGCCAGCAGTTGGCCTCCGGAAGATGACTATGGCTACACCATC. The encoded protein is CASSWPPEDDYGYTI.

The count of this clonotype is one. The chain joins TRBV25-1 to TRBJ2-3; 7 nucleotides match TRBD2. The CDR3 loop spans 12 amino acids. Germline loops: CDR1 MGHDK, CDR2 SYGVNS. V shed 6 bases and J 6 bases; nucleotides not matched to a gene: 3. The CDR3 DNA sequence: TGTGCCAGCAGCCCCGGGGGGGATACGCAGTATTTT. It translates to CASSPGGDTQYF.

CDR3 sequence: CASSRDRFNNEQFF. In nucleotides, the CDR3 is TGTGCCAGCAGCCGGGACAGGTTTAACAATGAGCAGTTCTTC. The gene calls are TRBV7-8 and TRBJ2-1; 8 bases map to TRBD1. The CDR3 loop spans 14 amino acids. The trim removed 5 bases at V and 5 bases at J, leaving 5 bases unmatched. Germline V gives CDR1 SGHVS, CDR2 FQNEAQ.

The CDR3 bases are TGCAGTGCTAGAGGAGGGGGCGGCAGGGGCTATGGCTACACCTTC. Translating it yields CSARGGGGRGYGYTF. The V gene is TRBV20-1, the J gene TRBJ1-2; 7 bases map to TRBD1. J lost 4 bases, V lost 1 base, and 9 bases had no gene match. The CDR3 totals 15 residues. CDR1 is DFQATT and CDR2 is SNEGSKA in the germline V gene (reference sequence).